This T cell receptor beta chain was documented in a study of technical replicates of blood from a handful of donors. As regards this clone: The junction does not match germline at one end; this may be a read error.

The CDR3 consists of 15 residues. Germline V gives CDR1 SSHAT, CDR2 FNYEAQ (reference sequence). Assay used: immunoSEQ multiplex PCR; TCRdb lists only in-frame clones, some missing. The top ten hold 0.2% to 0.25% of the sample, which has about 100,000 clones, about 94% seen once. The V gene is TRBV7-7, the J gene TRBJ2-5; TRBD2 agrees at 10 bases. The sequenced sample was T cells isolated from PBMCs. The clonotype was recovered from a human donor in good health. The DNA for the CDR3 is TGTGCTAGCAGCTTAGCGGGGGGATTTGGGGAGACCCAGTACTTC. Translating gives CASSLAGGFGETQYF.